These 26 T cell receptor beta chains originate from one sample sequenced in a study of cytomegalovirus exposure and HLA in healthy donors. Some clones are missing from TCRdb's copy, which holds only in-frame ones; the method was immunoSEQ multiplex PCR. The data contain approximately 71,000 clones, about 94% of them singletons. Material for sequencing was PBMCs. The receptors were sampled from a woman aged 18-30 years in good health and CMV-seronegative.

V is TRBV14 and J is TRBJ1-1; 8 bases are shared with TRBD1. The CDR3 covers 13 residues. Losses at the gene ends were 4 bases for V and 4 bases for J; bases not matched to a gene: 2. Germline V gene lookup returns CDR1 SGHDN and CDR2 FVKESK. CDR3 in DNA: TGTGCCAGCAGCCCAGGGGGCATCACTGAAGCTTTCTTT. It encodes CASSPGGITEAFF.

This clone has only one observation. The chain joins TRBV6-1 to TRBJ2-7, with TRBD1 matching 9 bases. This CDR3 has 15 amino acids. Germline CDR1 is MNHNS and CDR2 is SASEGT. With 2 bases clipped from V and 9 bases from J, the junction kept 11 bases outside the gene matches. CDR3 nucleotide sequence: TGTGCCAGCAGTGAATCGCCGGGACAGGGAATCGGGCAGTACTTC. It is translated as CASSESPGQGIGQYF.

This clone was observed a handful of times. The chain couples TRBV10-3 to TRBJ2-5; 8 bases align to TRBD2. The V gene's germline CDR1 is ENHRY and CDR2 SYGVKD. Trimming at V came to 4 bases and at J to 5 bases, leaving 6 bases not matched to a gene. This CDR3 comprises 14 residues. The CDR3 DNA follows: TGTGCCATCAGTGGGAATAGCGGGGTTGAGACCCAGTACTTC. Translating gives CAISGNSGVETQYF.

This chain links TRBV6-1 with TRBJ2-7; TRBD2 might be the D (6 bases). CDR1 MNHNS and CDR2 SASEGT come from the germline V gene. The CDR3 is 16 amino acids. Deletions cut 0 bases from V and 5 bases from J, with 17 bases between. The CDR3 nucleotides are TGTGCCAGCAGTGAAGCGCTTCTACCTAGCGACGACGAGCAGTACTTC. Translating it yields CASSEALLPSDDEQYF.

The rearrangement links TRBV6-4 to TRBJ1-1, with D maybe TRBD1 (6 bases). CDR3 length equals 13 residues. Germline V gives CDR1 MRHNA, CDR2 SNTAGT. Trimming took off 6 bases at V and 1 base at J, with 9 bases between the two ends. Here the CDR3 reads CASRDRENTEAFF. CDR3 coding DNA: TGTGCCAGCAGGGACAGAGAGAACACTGAAGCTTTCTTT.

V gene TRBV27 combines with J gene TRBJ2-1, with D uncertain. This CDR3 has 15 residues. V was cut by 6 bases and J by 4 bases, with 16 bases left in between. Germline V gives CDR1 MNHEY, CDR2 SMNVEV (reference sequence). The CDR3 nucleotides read TGTGCCAGCAGACCCCTTACCCTAGTGTACAATGAGCAGTTCTTC. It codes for CASRPLTLVYNEQFF.

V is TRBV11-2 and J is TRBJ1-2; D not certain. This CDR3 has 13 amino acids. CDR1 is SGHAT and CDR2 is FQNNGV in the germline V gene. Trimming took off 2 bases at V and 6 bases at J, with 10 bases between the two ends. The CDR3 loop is CASSLRQRDGYTF. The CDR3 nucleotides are TGTGCCAGCAGCTTAAGGCAGAGGGATGGCTACACCTTC.

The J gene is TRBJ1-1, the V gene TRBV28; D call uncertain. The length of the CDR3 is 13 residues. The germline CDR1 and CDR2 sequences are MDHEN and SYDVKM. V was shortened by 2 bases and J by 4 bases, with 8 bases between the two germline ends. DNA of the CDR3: TGTGCCAGCAGTTTACCTGCGAGCACTGAAGCTTTCTTT. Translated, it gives CASSLPASTEAFF. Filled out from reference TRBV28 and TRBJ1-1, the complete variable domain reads DVKVTQSSRYLVKRTGEKVFLECVQDMDHENMFWYRQDPGLGLRLIYFSYDVKMKEKGDIPEGYSVSREKKERFSLILESASTNQTSMYLCASSLPASTEAFFGQGTRLTVV.

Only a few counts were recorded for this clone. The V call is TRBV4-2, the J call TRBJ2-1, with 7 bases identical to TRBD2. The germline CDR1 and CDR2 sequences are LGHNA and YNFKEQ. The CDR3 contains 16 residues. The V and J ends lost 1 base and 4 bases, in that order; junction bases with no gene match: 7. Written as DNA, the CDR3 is TGTGCCAGCAGCCAAGTAGCGGCTAGCGGTTACAATGAGCAGTTCTTC. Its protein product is CASSQVAASGYNEQFF.

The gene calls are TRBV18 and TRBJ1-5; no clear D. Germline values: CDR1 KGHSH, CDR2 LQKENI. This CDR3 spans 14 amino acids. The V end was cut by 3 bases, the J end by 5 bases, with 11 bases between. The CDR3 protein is CASSPGLRDQPQHF. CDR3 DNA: TGTGCCAGCTCACCGGGTTTGAGGGATCAGCCCCAGCATTTT.

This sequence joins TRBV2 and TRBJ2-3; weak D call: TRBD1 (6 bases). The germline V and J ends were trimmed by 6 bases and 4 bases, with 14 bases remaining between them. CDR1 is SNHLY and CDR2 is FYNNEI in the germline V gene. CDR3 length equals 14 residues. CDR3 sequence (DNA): TGTGCCAGCAGGAGGGGGACGCACGCAGATACGCAGTATTTT. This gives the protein CASRRGTHADTQYF.

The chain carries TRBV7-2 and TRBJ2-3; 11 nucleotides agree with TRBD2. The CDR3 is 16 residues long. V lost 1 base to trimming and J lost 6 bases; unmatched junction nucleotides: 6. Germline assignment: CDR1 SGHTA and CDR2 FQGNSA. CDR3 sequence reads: CASSLVPSGGLDTQYF. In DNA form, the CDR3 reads TGTGCCAGCAGCTTAGTTCCTAGCGGGGGGTTGGATACGCAGTATTTT.

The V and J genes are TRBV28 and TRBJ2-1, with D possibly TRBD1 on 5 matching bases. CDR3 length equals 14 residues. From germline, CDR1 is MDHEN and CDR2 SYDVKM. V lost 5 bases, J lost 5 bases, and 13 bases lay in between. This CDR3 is CASSPPTANNEQFF. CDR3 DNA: TGTGCCAGCAGTCCCCCGACAGCGAACAATGAGCAGTTCTTC.

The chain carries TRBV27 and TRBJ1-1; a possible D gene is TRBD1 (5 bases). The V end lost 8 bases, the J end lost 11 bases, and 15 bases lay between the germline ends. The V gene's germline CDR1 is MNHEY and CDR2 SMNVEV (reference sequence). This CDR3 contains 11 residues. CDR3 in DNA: TGTGCCAGCGGGGACTTCACGGTCGCTTTCTTT. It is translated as CASGDFTVAFF.

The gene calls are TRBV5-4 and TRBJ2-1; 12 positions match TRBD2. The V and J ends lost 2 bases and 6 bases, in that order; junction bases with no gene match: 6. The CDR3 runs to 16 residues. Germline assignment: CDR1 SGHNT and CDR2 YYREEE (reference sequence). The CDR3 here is CASSLPLAGGINEQFF. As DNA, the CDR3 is TGTGCCAGCAGCTTACCTCTAGCGGGGGGGATCAATGAGCAGTTCTTC.

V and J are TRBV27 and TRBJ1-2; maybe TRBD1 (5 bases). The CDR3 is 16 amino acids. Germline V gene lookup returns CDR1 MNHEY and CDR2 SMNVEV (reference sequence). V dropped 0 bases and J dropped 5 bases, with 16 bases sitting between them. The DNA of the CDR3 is TGTGCCAGCAGTTTATCCTCGGGGGATTTTTGGTATGGCTACACCTTC. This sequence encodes CASSLSSGDFWYGYTF.

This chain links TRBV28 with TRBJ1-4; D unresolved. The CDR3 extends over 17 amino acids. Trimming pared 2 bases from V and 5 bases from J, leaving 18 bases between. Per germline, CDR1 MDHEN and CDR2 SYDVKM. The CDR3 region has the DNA TGTGCCAGCAGTTTACAAACCGCCGGGGAAAGGAATGAAAAACTGTTTTTT. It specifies CASSLQTAGERNEKLFF.

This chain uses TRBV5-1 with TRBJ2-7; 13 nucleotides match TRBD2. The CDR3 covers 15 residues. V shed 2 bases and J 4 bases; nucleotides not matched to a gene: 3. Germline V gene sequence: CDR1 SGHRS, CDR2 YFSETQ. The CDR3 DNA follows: TGCGCCAGCAGCTTTGGACTAGCGGGGGCATACGAGCAGTACTTC. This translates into CASSFGLAGAYEQYF.

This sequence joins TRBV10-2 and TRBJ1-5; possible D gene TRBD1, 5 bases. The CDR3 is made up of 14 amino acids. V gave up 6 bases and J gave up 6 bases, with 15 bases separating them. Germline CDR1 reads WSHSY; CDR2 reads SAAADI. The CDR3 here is CASSRAGGSQPQHF. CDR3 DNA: TGCGCCAGCAGCCGGGCCGGGGGGAGTCAGCCCCAGCATTTT.

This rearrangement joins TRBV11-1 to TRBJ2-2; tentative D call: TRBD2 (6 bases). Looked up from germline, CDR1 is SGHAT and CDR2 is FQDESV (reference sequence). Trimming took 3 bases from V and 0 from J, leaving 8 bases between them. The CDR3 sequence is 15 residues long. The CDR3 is CASSFLASNTGELFF. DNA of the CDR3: TGTGCCAGCAGCTTCCTAGCGTCGAACACCGGGGAGCTGTTTTTT.

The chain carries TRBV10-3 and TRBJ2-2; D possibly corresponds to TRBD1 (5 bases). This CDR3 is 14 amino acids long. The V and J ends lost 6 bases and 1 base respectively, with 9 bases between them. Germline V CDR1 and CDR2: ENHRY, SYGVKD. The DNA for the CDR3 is TGTGCCATCAGGGACACCTGGAACACCGGGGAGCTGTTTTTT. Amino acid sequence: CAIRDTWNTGELFF.

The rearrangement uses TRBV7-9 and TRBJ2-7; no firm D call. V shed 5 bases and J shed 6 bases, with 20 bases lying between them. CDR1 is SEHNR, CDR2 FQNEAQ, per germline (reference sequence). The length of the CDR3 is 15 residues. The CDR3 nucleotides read TGTGCCAGCAGCCATAAGACAACAGTTCCCATCGAGCAGTACTTC. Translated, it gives CASSHKTTVPIEQYF.

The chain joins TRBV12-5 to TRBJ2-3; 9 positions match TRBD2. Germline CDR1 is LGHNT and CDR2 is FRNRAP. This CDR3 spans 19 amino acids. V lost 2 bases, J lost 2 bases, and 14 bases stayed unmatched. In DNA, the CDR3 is TGTGCTAGTGGTTTGAATAGCGGGGGAGAATTTTTCTTCACAGATACGCAGTATTTT. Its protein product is CASGLNSGGEFFFTDTQYF.

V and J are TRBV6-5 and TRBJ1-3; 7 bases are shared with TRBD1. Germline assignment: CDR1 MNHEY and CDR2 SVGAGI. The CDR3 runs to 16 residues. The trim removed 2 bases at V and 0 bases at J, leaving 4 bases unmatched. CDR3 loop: CASSYGTVPSGNTIYF. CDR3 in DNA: TGTGCCAGCAGTTACGGGACAGTACCCTCTGGAAACACCATATATTTT.

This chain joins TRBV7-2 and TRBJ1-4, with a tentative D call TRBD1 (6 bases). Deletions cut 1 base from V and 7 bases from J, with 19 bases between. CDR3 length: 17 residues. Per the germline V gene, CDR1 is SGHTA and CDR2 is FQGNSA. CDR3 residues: CASSLVGGGFSGEKLFF. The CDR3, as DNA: TGTGCCAGCAGCTTAGTTGGGGGCGGGTTCTCGGGTGAAAAACTGTTTTTT.

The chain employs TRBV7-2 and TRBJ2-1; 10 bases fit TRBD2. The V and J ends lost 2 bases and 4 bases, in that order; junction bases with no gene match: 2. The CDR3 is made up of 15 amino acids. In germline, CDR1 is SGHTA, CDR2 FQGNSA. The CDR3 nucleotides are TGTGCCAGCAGCTTAAAACTAGCGGGGTACAATGAGCAGTTCTTC. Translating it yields CASSLKLAGYNEQFF. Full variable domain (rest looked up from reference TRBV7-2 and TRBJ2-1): GAGVSQSPSNKVTEKGKDVELRCDPISGHTALYWYRQSLGQGLEFLIYFQGNSAPDKSGLPSDRFSAERTGGSVSTLTIQRTQQEDSAVYLCASSLKLAGYNEQFFGPGTRLTVL.